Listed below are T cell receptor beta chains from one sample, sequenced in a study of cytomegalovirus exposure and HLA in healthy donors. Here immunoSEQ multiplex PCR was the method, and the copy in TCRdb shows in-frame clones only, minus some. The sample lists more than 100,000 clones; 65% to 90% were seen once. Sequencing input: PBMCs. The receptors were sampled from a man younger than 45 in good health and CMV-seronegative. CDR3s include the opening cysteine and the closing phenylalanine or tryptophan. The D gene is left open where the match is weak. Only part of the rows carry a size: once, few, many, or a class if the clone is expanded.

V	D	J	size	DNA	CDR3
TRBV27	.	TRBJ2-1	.	TGTGCCAGCAGTTTATTTAGCGTAAGCTCCTACAATGAGCAGTTCTTC	CASSLFSVSSYNEQFF
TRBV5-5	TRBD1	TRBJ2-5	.	TGTGCCAGCAGCTCCTTATACCGGGACAGGGTTACCCAAGAGACCCAGTACTTC	CASSSLYRDRVTQETQYF
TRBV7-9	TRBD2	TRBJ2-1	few	TGTGCCAGCAGCCTCTGGCTAGCGGGGTCCTACAATGAGCAGTTCTTC	CASSLWLAGSYNEQFF
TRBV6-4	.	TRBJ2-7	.	TGTGCCAGCAGAGAACAGGGTAGATACGAGCAGTACTTC	CASREQGRYEQYF
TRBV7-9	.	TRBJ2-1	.	TGTGCCAGCAGCTTAGGAGGGGGATGGGCCGACAATGAGCAGTTCTTC	CASSLGGGWADNEQFF
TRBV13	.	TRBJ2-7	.	TGTGCCAGCAGCCCCGGGGGAATCGAGCAGTACTTC	CASSPGGIEQYF
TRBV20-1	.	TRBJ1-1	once	TGCAGTGCTCTTGAAGCTTTCTTT	CSALEAFF
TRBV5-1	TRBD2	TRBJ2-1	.	TGCGCCAGCAGCTTAGCGGGGAGCAATGAGCAGTTCTTC	CASSLAGSNEQFF
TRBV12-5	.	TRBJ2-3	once	TGTGCTAGTGCCTGGAGAGATACGCAGTATTTT	CASAWRDTQYF
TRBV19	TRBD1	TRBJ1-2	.	TGTGCCAGTACCACGACAGGGTTCAACTATGGCTACACCTTC	CASTTTGFNYGYTF
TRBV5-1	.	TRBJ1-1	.	TGCGCCAGCAGCTCTCAGGGGTTGGAGACAAACACTGAAGCTTTCTTT	CASSSQGLETNTEAFF
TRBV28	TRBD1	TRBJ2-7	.	TGTGCCAGCAGTTTTGGACAGGACCCCTACGAGCAGTACTTC	CASSFGQDPYEQYF
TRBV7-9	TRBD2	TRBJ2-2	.	TGTGCCAGCAGCTTATCGCTAGCGGACGCAACCGGGGAGCTGTTTTTT	CASSLSLADATGELFF
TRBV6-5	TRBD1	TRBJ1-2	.	TGTGCCAGCAGGACAGGGGGCTATGGCTACACCTTC	CASRTGGYGYTF
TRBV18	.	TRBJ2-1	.	TGTGCCAGCTCACCTAGACAGGAGTACAATGAGCAGTTCTTC	CASSPRQEYNEQFF
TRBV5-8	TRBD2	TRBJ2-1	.	TGTGCCAGCAGCTTGGCCGAGCGGGGGCCATACAATGAGCAGTTCTTC	CASSLAERGPYNEQFF
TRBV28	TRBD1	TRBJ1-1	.	TGTGCCAGCAGTAGCACCAGGGGGCAGAGAATTAACACTGAAGCTTTCTTT	CASSSTRGQRINTEAFF